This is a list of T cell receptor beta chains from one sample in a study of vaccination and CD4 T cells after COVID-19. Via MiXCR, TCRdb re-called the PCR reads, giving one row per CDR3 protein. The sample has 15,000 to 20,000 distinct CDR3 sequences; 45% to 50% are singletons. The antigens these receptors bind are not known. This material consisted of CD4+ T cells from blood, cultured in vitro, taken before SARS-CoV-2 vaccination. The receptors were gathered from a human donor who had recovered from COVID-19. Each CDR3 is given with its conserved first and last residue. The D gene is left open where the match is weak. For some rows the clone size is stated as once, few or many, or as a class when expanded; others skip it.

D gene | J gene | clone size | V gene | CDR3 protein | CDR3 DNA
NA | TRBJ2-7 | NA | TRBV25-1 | CASSESGTGKIYEQYF | TGTGCCAGCAGTGAAAGCGGGACAGGCAAAATTTACGAGCAGTACTTC
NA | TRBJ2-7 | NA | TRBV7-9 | CASSFGSASYEQYF | TGTGCCAGCAGCTTTGGGTCAGCCTCCTACGAGCAGTACTTC
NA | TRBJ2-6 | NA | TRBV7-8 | CASSRSRGSAGANVLTF | TGTGCCAGCAGCCGCAGCCGGGGTTCCGCAGGGGCCAACGTCCTGACTTTC
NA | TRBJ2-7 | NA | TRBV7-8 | CASSLAQSTYEQYF | TGTGCCAGCAGCTTAGCACAGTCTACCTACGAGCAGTACTTC
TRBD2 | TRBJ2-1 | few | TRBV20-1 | CSAFGGGSYNEQFF | TGCAGTGCTTTTGGCGGGGGGTCCTACAATGAGCAGTTCTTC
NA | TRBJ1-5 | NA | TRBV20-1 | CSAPRDLNQPQHF | TGCAGTGCCCCCCGTGATCTAAATCAGCCCCAGCATTTT
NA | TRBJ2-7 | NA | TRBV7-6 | CASSNSATDYEQYF | TGTGCCAGCAGTAACTCCGCGACAGATTACGAGCAGTACTTC
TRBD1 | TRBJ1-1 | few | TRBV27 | CASSRSRGQGNTEAFF | TGTGCCAGCAGTCGCTCCCGGGGACAGGGGAACACTGAAGCTTTCTTT
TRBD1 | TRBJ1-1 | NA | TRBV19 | CASRPTGLDTEAFF | TGTGCCAGTAGACCGACAGGGCTGGACACTGAAGCTTTCTTT
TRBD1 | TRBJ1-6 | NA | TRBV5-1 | CASSLEQGHSPLHF | TGCGCCAGCAGCTTGGAACAGGGGCACTCACCCCTCCACTTT
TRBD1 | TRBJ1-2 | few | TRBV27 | CASSTRTGRGNYGYTF | TGTGCCAGCAGTACCCGGACAGGGAGAGGTAACTATGGCTACACCTTC
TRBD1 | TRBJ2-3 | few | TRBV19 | CASAGTGADTQYF | TGTGCCAGCGCCGGGACAGGGGCCGATACGCAGTATTTT
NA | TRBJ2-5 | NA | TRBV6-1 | CASSEGQPGQETQYF | TGTGCCAGCAGCGAAGGACAGCCGGGCCAAGAGACCCAGTACTTC
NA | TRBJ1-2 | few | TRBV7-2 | CASSLPKDGGYTF | TGTGCCAGCAGCTTACCTAAGGACGGTGGCTACACCTTC
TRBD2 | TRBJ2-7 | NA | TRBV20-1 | CSARAPLAGRFDEQYF | TGCAGTGCTAGAGCGCCGCTAGCGGGAAGATTCGACGAGCAGTACTTC
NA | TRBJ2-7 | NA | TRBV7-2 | CASSLKLLGGVGEQYF | TGTGCCAGCAGCTTAAAGCTGTTAGGTGGGGTCGGCGAGCAGTACTTC
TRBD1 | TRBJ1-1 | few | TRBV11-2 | CASSPVTGKQDGAFF | TGTGCCAGCAGCCCTGTGACAGGGAAACAAGACGGAGCTTTCTTT
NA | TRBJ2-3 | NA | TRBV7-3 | CASSPDIYTQYF | TGTGCCAGCAGCCCCGACATTTACACGCAGTATTTT
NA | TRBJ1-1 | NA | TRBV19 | CASSISMNTEAFF | TGTGCCAGTAGTATTTCCATGAACACTGAAGCTTTCTTT
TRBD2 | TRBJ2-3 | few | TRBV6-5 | CASSYGPAGGQADTQYF | TGTGCCAGCAGTTACGGTCCGGCGGGGGGTCAGGCAGATACGCAGTATTTT
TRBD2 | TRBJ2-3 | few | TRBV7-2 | CASSYGSGRAPDTQYF | TGTGCCAGCAGTTACGGGAGCGGGAGGGCCCCAGATACGCAGTATTTT
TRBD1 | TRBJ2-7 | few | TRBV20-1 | CSARGDSKYEQYF | TGCAGTGCTAGAGGGGACAGCAAGTACGAGCAGTACTTC
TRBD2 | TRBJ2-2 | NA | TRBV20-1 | CSAPRTSGGNTGELFF | TGCAGTGCTCCCCGGACTAGCGGGGGAAACACCGGGGAGCTGTTTTTT
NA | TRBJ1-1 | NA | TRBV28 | CASNRGAAVLNTEAFF | TGTGCCAGCAATCGGGGGGCAGCCGTTTTGAACACTGAAGCTTTCTTT
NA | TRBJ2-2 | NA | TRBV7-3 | CASSFRETGELFF | TGTGCCAGCAGCTTTAGGGAAACCGGGGAGCTGTTTTTT
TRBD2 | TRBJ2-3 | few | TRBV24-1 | CATSDLAGGNTDTQYF | TGTGCCACCAGTGATTTAGCGGGGGGAAACACAGATACGCAGTATTTT
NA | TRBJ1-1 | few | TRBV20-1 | CSAGGQGWTEAFF | TGCAGTGCCGGGGGGCAGGGTTGGACTGAAGCTTTCTTT
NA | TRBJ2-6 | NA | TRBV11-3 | CASSLDPSGANVLTF | TGTGCCAGCAGCTTAGATCCCTCCGGGGCCAACGTCCTGACTTTC
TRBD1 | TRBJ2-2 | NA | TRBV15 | CATSRGTGAHTGELFF | TGTGCCACCAGCAGAGGGACAGGGGCCCACACCGGGGAGCTGTTTTTT
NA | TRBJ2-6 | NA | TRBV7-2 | CASSPRGVSGADVLTF | TGTGCCAGCAGCCCACGAGGGGTCTCTGGGGCCGACGTCCTGACTTTC
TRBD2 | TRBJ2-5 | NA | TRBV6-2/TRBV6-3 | CASTLSSGQETQYF | TGTGCCAGCACCCTCTCTAGCGGGCAAGAGACCCAGTACTTC
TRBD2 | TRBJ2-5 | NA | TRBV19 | CASSPGLAGGTETQYF | TGTGCCAGTAGTCCGGGACTAGCGGGAGGAACGGAGACCCAGTACTTC
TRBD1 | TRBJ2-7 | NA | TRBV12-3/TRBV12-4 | CASGVTGAEQYF | TGTGCCAGCGGCGTTACAGGGGCCGAGCAGTACTTC
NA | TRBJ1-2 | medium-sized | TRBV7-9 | CASSSGGGVNYGYTF | TGTGCCAGCAGTTCAGGAGGGGGAGTGAACTATGGCTACACCTTC
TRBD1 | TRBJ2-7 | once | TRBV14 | CASSPRDRGHSYEQYF | TGTGCCAGCAGCCCCCGGGACAGGGGGCACTCCTACGAGCAGTACTTC
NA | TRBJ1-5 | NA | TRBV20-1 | CSARASGGVGNQPQHF | TGCAGTGCTAGAGCCTCGGGAGGGGTGGGCAATCAGCCCCAGCATTTT
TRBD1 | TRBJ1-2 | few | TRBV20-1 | CSASTGTGSGYTF | TGCAGTGCTAGTACCGGGACAGGGAGTGGCTACACCTTC
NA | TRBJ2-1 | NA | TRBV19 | CASSIVQGPRNEQFF | TGTGCCAGTAGTATAGTACAGGGCCCCCGCAATGAGCAGTTCTTC
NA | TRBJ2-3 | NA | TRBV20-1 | CSARVPYSTDTQYF | TGCAGTGCTCGTGTACCCTATAGCACAGATACGCAGTATTTT
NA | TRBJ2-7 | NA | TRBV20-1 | CSARGSGFYEQYF | TGCAGTGCTAGAGGGAGCGGGTTCTACGAGCAGTACTTC